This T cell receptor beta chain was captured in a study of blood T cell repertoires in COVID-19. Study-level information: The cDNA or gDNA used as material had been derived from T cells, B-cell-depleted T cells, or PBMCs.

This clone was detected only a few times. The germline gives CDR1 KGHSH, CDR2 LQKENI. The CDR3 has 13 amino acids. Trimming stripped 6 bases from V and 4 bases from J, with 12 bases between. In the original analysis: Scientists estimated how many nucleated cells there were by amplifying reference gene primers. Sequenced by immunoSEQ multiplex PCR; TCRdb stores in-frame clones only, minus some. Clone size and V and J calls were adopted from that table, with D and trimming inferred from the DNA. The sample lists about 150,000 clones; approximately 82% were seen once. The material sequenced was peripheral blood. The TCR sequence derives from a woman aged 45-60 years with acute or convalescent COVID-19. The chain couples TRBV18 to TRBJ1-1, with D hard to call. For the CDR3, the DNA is TGTGCCAGCTCTCCCCCCACGGGCACTGAAGCTTTCTTT. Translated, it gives CASSPPTGTEAFF.